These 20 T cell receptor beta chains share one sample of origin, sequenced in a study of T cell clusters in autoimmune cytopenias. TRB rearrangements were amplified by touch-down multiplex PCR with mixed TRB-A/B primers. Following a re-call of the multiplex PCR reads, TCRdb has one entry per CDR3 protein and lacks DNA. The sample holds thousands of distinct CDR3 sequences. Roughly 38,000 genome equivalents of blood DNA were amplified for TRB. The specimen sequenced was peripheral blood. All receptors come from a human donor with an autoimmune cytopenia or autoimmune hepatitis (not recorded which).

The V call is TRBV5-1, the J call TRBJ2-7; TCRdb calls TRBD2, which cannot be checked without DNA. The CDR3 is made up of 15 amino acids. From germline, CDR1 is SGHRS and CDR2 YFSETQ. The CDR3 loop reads CASSQNSGSSYEQYF.

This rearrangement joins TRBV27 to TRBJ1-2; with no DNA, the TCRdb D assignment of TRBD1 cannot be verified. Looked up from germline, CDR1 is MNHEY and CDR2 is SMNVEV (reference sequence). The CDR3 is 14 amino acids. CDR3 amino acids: CAAGDWISNYGYTF.

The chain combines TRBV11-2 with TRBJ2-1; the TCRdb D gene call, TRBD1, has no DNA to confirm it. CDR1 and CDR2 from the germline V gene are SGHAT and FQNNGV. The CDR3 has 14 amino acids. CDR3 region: CASSLAWVGTRQFF.

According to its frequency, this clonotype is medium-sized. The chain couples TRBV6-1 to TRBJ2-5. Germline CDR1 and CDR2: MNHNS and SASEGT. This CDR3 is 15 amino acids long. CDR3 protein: CASSELSLLQETQYF.

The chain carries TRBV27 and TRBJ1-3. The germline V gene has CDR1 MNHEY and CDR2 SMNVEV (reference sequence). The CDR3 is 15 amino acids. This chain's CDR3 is CASSLSRATGNTIYF.

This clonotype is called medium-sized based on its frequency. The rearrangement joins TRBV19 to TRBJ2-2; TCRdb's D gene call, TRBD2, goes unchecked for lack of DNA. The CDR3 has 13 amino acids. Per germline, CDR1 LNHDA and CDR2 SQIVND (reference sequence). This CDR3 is CATRSGGNGELFF.

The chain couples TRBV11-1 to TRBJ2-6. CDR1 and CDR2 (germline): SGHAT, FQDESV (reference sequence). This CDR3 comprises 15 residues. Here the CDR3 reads CASSSTGTGANVLTF.

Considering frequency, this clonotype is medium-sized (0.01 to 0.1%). CDR3 loop: CSARTGGLGQPQHF. The V call is TRBV20-1, the J call TRBJ1-5; as DNA is missing, the TRBD1 call by TCRdb cannot be tested. This CDR3 comprises 14 residues. CDR1 is DFQATT and CDR2 is SNEGSKA in the germline V gene (reference sequence).

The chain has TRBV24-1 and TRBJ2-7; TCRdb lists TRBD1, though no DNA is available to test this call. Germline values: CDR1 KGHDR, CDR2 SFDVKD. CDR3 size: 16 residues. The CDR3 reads CATSTSKQGAAGEQYF.

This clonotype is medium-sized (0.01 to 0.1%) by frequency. The CDR3 is CASSSDSTDTQYF. The chain couples TRBV19 to TRBJ2-3. The CDR3 is 13 amino acids. In germline, CDR1 is LNHDA, CDR2 SQIVND (reference sequence). The complete variable domain, with remaining parts taken from reference TRBV19 and TRBJ2-3, reads DGGITQSPKYLFRKEGQNVTLSCEQNLNHDAMYWYRQDPGQGLRLIYYSQIVNDFQKGDIAEGYSVSREKKESFPLTVTSAQKNPTAFYLCASSSDSTDTQYFGPGTRLTVL.

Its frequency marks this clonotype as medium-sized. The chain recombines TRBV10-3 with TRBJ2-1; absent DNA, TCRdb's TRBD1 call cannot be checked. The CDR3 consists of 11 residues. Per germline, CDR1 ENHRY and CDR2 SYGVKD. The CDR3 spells CAISAGVEQFF.

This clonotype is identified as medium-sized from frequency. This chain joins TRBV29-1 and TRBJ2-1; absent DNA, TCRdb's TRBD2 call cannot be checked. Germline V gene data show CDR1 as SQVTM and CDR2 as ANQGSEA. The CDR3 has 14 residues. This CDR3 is CSGRSGRALNEQFF.

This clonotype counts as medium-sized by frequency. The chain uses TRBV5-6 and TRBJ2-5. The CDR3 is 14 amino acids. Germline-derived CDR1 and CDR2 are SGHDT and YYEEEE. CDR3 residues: CASSSLKRGETQYF. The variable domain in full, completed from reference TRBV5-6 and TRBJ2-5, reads DAGVTQSPTHLIKTRGQQVTLRCSPKSGHDTVSWYQQALGQGPQFIFQYYEEEERQRGNFPDRFSGHQFPNYSSELNVNALLLGDSALYLCASSSLKRGETQYFGPGTRLLVL.

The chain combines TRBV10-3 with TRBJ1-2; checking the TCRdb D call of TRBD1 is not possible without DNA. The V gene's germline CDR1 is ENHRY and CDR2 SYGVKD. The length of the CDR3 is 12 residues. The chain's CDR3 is CAIWGDSMGYTF.

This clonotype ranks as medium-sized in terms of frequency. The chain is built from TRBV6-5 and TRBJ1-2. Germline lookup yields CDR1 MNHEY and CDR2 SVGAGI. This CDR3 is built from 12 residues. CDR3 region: CASTTRNYGYTF.

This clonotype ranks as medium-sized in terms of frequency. The CDR3 spells CSADGDRDYNEQFF. V gene TRBV20-1 combines with J gene TRBJ2-1; the D call from TCRdb, TRBD1, cannot be confirmed without DNA. The CDR3 loop spans 14 amino acids. The germline gives CDR1 DFQATT, CDR2 SNEGSKA (reference sequence).

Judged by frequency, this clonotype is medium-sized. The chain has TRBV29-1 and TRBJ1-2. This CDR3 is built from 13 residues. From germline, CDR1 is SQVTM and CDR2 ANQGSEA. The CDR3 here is CSVGGGSAYGYTF.

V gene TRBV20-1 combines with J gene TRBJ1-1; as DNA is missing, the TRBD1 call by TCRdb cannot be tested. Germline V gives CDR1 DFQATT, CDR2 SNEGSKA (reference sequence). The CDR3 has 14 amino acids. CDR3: CSARPLGGTAEAFF.

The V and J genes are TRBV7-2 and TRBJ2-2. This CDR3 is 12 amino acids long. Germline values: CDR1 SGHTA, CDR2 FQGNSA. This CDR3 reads CASSLWTGELFF.

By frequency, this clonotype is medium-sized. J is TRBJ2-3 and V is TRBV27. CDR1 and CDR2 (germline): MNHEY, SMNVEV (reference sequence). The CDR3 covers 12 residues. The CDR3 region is CASSTYTDTQYF.